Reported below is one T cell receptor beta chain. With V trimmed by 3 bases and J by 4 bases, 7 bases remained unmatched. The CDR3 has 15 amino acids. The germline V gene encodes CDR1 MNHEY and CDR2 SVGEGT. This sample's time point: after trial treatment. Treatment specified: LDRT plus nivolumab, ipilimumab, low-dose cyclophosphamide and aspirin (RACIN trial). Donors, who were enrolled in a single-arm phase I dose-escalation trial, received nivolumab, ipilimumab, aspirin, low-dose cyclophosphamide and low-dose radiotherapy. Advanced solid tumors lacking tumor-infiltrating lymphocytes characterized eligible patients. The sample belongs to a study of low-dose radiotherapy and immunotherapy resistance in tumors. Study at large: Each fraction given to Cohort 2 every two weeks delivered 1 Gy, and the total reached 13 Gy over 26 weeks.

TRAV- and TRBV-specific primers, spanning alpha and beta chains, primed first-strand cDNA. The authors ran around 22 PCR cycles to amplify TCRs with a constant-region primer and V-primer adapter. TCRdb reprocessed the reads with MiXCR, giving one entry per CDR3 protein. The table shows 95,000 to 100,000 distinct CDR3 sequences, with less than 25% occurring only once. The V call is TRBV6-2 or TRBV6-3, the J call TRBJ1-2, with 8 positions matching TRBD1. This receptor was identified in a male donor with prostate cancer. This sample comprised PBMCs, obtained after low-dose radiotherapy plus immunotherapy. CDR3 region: CASSYGTGGGYGYTF. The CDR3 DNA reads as TGTGCCAGCAGTTATGGGACAGGAGGCGGCTATGGCTACACCTTC.